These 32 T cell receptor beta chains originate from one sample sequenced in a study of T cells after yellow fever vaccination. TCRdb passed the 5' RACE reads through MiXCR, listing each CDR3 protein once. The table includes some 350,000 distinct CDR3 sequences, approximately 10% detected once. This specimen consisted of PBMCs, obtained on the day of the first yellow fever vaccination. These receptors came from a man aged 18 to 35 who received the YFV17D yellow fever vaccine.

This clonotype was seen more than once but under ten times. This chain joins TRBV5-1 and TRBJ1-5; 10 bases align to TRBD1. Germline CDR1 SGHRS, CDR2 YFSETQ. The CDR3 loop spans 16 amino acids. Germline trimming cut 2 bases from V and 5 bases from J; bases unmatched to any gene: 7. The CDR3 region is CASSLKGQGTYQPQHF. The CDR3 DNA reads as TGCGCCAGCAGCTTAAAGGGACAGGGGACGTATCAGCCCCAGCATTTT.

CDR3 protein: CASSFGGEVGTGELFF. CDR3 DNA: TGTGCCAGCAGCTTCGGCGGGGAAGTTGGCACCGGGGAGCTGTTTTTT. This chain connects TRBV12-3 or TRBV12-4 to TRBJ2-2; a weak D match, TRBD2 (6 bases). This CDR3 is 16 amino acids long. Between the trimmed V and J ends, which lost 6 bases and 4 bases, there was a span of 18 bases.

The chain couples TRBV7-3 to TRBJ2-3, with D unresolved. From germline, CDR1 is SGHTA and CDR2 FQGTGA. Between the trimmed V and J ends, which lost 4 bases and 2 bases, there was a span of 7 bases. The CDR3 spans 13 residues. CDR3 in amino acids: CASSSSTTDTQYF. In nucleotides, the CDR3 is TGTGCCAGCAGCTCGAGTACCACAGATACGCAGTATTTT.

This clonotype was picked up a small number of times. The DNA of the CDR3 is TGTGCCAGCAGCATGCTAGCGAATGAGCAGTTCTTC. Translated, it gives CASSMLANEQFF. The chain couples TRBV9 to TRBJ2-1, with D perhaps matching TRBD2 (6 bases). Trimming left V 4 bases short and J 7 bases short, with 9 bases between. Per the germline V gene, CDR1 is SGDLS and CDR2 is YYNGEE. The CDR3 is made up of 12 amino acids. Full variable domain (outside the CDR3, taken from reference TRBV9 and TRBJ2-1): DSGVTQTPKHLITATGQRVTLRCSPRSGDLSVYWYQQSLDQGLQFLIQYYNGEERAKGNILERFSAQQFPDLHSELNLSSLELGDSALYFCASSMLANEQFFGPGTRLTVL.

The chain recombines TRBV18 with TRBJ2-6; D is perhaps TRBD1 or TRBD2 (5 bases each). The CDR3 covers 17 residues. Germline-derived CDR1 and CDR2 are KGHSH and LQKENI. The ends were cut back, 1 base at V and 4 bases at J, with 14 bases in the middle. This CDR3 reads CASSPRGPGPGANVLTF. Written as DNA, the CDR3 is TGTGCCAGCTCACCACGGGGACCCGGGCCCGGGGCCAACGTCCTGACTTTC.

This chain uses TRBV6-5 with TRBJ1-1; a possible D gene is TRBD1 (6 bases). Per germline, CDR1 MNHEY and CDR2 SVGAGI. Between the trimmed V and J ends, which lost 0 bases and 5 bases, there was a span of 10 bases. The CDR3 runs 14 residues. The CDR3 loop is CASSYSGQLTEAFF. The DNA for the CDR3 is TGTGCCAGCAGTTACTCCGGACAGCTAACTGAAGCTTTCTTT.

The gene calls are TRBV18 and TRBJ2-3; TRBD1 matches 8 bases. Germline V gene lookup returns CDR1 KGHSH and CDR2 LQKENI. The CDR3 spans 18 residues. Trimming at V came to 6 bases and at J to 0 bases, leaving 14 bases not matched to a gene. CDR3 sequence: CASSPKRQGTWSTDTQYF. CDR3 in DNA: TGTGCCAGCTCTCCAAAGCGACAGGGGACCTGGAGCACAGATACGCAGTATTTT.

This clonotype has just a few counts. CDR3 residues: CASSWGLAGGMGETQYF. The CDR3 DNA reads TGTGCCAGCAGCTGGGGACTAGCGGGGGGGATGGGAGAGACCCAGTACTTC. The chain couples TRBV7-2 to TRBJ2-5, with TRBD2 identical over 16 bases. The CDR3 loop spans 17 amino acids. Germline V CDR1 and CDR2: SGHTA, FQGNSA. The V and J ends lost 4 bases and 4 bases, in that order; junction bases with no gene match: 6.

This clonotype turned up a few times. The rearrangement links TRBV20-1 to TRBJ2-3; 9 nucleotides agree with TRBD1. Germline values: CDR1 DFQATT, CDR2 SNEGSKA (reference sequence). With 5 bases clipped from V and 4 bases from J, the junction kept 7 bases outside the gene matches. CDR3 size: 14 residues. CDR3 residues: CSAPGTGTADTQYF. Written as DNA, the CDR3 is TGCAGTGCTCCCGGGACAGGGACTGCAGATACGCAGTATTTT.

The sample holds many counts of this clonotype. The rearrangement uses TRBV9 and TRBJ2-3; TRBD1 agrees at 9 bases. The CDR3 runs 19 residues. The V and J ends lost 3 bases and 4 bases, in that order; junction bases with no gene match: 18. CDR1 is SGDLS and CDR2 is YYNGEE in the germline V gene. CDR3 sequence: CASSAWPGQGTSDSDTQYF. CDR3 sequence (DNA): TGTGCCAGCAGCGCCTGGCCGGGACAGGGTACGTCTGATTCAGATACGCAGTATTTT.

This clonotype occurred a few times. This CDR3 reads CASSSLPLFSGNTIYF. CDR3 nucleotide sequence: TGTGCCAGCAGTTCTCTACCGCTGTTCTCTGGAAACACCATATATTTT. V usage is TRBV27 and J usage is TRBJ1-3, with D hard to call. The CDR3 has 16 residues. With 4 bases removed from V and 0 bases from J, the gap between germline ends came to 13 bases. The germline CDR1 and CDR2 sequences are MNHEY and SMNVEV (reference sequence).

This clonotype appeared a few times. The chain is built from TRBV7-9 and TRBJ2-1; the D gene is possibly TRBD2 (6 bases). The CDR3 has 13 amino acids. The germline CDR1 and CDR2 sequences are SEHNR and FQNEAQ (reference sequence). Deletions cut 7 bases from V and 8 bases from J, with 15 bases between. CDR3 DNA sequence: TGTGCCAGCAACCGGGGGAATCAGGATGAGCAGTTCTTC. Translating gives CASNRGNQDEQFF. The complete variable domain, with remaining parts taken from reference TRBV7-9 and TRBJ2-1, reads DTGVSQNPRHKITKRGQNVTFRCDPISEHNRLYWYRQTLGQGPEFLTYFQNEAQLEKSRLLSDRFSAERPKGSFSTLEIQRTEQGDSAMYLCASNRGNQDEQFFGPGTRLTVL.

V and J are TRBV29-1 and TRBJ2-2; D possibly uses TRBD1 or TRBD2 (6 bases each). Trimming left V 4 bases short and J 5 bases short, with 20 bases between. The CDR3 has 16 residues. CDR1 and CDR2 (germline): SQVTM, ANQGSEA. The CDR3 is CSVGDGSRGVTGELFF. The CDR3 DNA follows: TGCAGCGTTGGAGATGGCTCGAGGGGGGTTACCGGGGAGCTGTTTTTT.

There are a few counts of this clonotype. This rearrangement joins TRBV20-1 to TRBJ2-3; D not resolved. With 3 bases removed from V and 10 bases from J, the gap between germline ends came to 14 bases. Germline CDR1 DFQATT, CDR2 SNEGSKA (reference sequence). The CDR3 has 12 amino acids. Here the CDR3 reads CSASRSGAPQYF. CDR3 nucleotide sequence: TGCAGTGCTAGTCGGTCGGGCGCTCCGCAGTATTTT.

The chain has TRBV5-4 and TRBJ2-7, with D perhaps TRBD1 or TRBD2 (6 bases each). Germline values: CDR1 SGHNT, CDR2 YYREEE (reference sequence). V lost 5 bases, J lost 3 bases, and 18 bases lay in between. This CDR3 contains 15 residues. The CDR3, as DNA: TGTGCCAGCAGGTTTGGACCGGGGGACAACTACGAGCAGTACGTC. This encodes CASRFGPGDNYEQYV.

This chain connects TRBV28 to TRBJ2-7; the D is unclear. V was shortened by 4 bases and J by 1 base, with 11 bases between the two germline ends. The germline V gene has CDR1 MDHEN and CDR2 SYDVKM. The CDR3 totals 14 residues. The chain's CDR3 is CASSSYGSSYEQYV. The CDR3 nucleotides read TGTGCCAGCAGTTCTTACGGGTCTTCCTACGAGCAGTACGTC.

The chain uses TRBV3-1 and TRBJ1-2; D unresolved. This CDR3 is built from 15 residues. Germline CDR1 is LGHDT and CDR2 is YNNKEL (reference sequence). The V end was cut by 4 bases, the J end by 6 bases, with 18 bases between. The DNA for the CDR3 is TGTGCCAGCAGCCCAGAACGAGGTCAGGAGGATGGCTACACCTTC. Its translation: CASSPERGQEDGYTF. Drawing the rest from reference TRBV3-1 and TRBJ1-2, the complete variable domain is DTAVSQTPKYLVTQMGNDKSIKCEQNLGHDTMYWYKQDSKKFLKIMFSYNNKELIINETVPNRFSPKSPDKAHLNLHINSLELGDSAVYFCASSPERGQEDGYTFGSGTRLTVV.

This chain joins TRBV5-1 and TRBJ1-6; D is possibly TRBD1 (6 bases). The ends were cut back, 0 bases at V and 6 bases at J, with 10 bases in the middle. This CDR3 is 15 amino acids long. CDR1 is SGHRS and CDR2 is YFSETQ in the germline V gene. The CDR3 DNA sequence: TGCGCCAGCAGCTTGGGCGACAGGCGTAATTCACCCCTCCACTTT. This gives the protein CASSLGDRRNSPLHF.

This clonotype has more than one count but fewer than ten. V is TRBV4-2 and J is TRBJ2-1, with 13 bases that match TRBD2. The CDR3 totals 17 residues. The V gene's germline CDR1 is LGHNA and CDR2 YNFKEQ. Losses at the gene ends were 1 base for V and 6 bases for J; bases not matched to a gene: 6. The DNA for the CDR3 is TGTGCCAGCAGCCAAGCGGGACTAGCGGGACCAAGCAATGAGCAGTTCTTC. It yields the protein CASSQAGLAGPSNEQFF.

The CDR3 DNA is TGTGCCACCAGCAGAGTAAAGTCAGGTTCATCCGGGGAGCTGTTTTTT. It specifies CATSRVKSGSSGELFF. The V call is TRBV15, the J call TRBJ2-2, with D unresolved. The germline CDR1 and CDR2 sequences are LNHNV and YYDKDF (reference sequence). The CDR3 loop spans 16 amino acids. V lost 1 base to trimming and J lost 6 bases, with 15 bases between them.

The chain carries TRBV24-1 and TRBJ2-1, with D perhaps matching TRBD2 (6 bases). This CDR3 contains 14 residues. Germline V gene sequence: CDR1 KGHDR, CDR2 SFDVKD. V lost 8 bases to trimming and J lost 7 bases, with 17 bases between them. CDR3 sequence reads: CATMARGLNNEQFF. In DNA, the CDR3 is TGTGCCACCATGGCGCGGGGACTGAATAATGAGCAGTTCTTC.

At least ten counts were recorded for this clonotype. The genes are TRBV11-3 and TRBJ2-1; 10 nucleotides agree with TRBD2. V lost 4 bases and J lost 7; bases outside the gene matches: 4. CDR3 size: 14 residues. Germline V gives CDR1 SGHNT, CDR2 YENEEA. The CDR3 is CASSYSGGANEQFF. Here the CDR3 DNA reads TGTGCCAGCAGCTACAGCGGGGGGGCAAATGAGCAGTTCTTC.

This CDR3 is CASSQERKQESSYNEQFF. The CDR3 DNA follows: TGTGCCAGCAGCCAAGAGAGAAAACAGGAAAGCTCCTACAATGAGCAGTTCTTC. The J gene is TRBJ2-1, the V gene TRBV14, with a possible D match to TRBD1 (5 bases). The CDR3 has 18 residues. Trimming took off 0 bases at V and 0 bases at J, with 15 bases between the two ends. Germline lookup yields CDR1 SGHDN and CDR2 FVKESK.

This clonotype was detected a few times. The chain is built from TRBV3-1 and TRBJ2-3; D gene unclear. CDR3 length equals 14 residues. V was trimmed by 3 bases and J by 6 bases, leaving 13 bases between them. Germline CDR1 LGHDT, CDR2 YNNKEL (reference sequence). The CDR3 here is CASSHSLVIDTQYF. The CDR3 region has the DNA TGTGCCAGCAGCCATAGCCTAGTAATCGATACGCAGTATTTT.

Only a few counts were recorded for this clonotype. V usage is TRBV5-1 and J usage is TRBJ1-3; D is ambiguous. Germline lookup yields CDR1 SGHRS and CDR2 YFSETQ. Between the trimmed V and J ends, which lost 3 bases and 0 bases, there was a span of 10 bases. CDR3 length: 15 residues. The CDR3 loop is CASSWGQASGNTIYF. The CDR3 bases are TGCGCCAGCAGCTGGGGTCAGGCCTCTGGAAACACCATATATTTT.

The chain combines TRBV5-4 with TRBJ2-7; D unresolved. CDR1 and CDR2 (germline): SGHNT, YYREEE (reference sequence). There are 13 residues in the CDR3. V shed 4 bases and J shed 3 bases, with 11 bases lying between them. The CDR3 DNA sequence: TGTGCCAGCAGCCACCCGGGCCGCTACGAGCAGTACTTC. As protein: CASSHPGRYEQYF.

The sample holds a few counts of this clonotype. This CDR3 reads CAISKTGARSSYEQYF. CDR3 coding DNA: TGTGCCATCAGTAAAACCGGGGCTAGGAGCTCCTACGAGCAGTACTTC. V and J are TRBV10-3 and TRBJ2-7; D possibly matches TRBD1 or TRBD2 (5 bases each). V gave up 5 bases and J gave up 0 bases, with 17 bases separating them. The CDR3 runs to 16 residues. Germline CDR1 reads ENHRY; CDR2 reads SYGVKD.

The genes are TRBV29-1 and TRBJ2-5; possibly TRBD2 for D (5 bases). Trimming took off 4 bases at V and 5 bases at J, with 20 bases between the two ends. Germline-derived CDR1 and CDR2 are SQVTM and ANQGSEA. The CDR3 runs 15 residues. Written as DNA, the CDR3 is TGCAGCGTTGTTGGAGGCCCCAACATAGGGGAGACCCAGTACTTC. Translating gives CSVVGGPNIGETQYF. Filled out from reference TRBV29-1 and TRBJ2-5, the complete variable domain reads SAVISQKPSRDICQRGTSLTIQCQVDSQVTMMFWYRQQPGQSLTLIATANQGSEATYESGFVIDKFPISRPNLTFSTLTVSNMSPEDSSIYLCSVVGGPNIGETQYFGPGTRLLVL.

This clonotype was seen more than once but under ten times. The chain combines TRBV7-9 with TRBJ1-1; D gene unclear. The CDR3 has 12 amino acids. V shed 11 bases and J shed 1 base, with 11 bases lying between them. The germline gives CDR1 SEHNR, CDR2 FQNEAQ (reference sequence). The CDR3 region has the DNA TGTGCCTTCGAGCGGTCGAACACTGAAGCTTTCTTT. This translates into CAFERSNTEAFF.

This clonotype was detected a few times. The chain's CDR3 is CASSQENANTGELFF. The CDR3 region has the DNA TGCGCCAGCAGCCAAGAAAACGCGAACACCGGGGAGCTGTTTTTT. The rearrangement joins TRBV4-1 to TRBJ2-2; D call uncertain. CDR3 length equals 15 residues. V was pared by 0 bases and J by 0 bases, with 5 bases between. CDR1 and CDR2 (germline): MGHRA, YSYEKL.

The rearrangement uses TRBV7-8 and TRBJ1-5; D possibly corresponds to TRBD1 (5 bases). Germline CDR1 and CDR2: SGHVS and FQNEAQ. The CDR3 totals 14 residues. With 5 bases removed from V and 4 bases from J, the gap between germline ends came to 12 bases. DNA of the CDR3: TGTGCCAGCAGCAACCGGGGCCTGAATCAGCCCCAGCATTTT. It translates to CASSNRGLNQPQHF. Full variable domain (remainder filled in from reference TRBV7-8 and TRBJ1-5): GAGVSQSPRYKVAKRGQDVALRCDPISGHVSLFWYQQALGQGPEFLTYFQNEAQLDKSGLPSDRFFAERPEGSVSTLKIQRTQQEDSAVYLCASSNRGLNQPQHFGDGTRLSIL.

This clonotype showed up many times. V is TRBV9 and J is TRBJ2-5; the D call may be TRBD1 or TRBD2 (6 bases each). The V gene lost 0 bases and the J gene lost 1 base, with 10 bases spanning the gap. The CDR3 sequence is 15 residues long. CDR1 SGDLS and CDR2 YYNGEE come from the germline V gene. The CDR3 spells CASSVAGGLQETQYF. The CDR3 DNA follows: TGTGCCAGCAGCGTAGCCGGGGGCCTCCAAGAGACCCAGTACTTC.